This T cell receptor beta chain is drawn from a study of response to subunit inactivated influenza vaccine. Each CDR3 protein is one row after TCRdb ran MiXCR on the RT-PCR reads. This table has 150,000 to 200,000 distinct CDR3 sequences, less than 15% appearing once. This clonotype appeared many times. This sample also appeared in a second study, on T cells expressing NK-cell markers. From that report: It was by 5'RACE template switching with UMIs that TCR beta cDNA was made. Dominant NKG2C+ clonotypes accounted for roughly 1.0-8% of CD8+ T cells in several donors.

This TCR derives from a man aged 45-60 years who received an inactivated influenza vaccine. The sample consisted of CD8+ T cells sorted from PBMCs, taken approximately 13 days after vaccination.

Here the CDR3 reads CASSFGEEQYF. The CDR3 coding sequence is TGTGCCAGCAGTTTCGGTGAGGAGCAGTACTTC. J is TRBJ2-7 and V is TRBV28; the D is unclear. CDR1 is MDHEN and CDR2 is SYDVKM in the germline V gene. The CDR3 is 11 amino acids. The germline V and J ends were trimmed by 3 bases and 7 bases, with 7 bases remaining between them.